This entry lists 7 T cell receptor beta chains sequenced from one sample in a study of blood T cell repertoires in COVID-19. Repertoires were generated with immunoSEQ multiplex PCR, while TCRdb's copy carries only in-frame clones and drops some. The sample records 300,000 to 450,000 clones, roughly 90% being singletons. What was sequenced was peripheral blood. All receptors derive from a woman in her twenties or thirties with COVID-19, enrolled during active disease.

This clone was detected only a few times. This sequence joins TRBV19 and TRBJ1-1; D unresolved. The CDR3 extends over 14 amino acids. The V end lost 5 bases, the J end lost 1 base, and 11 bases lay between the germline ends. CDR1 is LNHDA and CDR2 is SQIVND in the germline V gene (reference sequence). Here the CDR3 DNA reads TGTGCCAGTAGTGGGAGGCCGAGGAACACTGAAGCTTTCTTT. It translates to CASSGRPRNTEAFF.

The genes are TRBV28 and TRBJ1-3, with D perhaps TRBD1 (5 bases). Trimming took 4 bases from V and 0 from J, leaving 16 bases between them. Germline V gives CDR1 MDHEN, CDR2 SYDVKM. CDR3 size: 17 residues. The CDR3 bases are TGTGCCAGCAGTTCCCTCGCGACAGACCTCTCTGGAAACACCATATATTTT. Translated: CASSSLATDLSGNTIYF.

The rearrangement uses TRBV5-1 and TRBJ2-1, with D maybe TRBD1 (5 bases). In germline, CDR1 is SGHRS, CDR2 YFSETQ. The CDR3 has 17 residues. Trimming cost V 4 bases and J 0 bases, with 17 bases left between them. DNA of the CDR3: TGCGCCAGCAGCGACTTAGGGGCGCTAGTCTCCTACAATGAGCAGTTCTTC. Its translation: CASSDLGALVSYNEQFF.

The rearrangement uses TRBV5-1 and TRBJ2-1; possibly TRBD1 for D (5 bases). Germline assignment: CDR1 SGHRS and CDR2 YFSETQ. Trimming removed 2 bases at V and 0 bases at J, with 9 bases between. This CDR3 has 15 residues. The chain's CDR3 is CASSFQGGSYNEQFF. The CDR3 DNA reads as TGCGCCAGCAGCTTCCAGGGCGGCTCCTACAATGAGCAGTTCTTC.

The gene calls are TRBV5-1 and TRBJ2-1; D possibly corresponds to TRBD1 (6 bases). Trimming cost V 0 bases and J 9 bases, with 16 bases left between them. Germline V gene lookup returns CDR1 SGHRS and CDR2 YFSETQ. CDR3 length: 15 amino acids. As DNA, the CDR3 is TGCGCCAGCAGCTTGGATGGGACACGGGTTGGTGAGCAGTTCTTC. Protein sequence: CASSLDGTRVGEQFF.

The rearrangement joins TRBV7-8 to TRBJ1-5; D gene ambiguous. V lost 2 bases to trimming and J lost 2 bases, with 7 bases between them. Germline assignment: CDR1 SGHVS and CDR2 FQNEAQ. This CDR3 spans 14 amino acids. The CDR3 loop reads CASSLRVGNQPQHF. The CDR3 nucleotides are TGTGCCAGCAGCTTACGGGTAGGCAATCAGCCCCAGCATTTT.

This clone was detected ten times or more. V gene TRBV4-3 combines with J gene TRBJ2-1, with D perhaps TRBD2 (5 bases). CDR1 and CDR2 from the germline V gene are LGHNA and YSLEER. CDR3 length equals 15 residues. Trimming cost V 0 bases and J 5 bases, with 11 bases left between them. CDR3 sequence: CASSQEWRADNEQFF. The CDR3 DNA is TGCGCCAGCAGCCAAGAATGGCGGGCAGACAATGAGCAGTTCTTC.